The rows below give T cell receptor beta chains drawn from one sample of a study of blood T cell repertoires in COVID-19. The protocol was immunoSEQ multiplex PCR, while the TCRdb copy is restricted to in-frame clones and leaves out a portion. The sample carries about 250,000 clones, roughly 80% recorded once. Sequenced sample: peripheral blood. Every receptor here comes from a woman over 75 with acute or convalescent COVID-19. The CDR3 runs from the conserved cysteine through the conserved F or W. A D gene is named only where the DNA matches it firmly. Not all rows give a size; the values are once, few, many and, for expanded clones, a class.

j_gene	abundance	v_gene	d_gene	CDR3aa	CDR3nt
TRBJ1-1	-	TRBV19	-	CASSSRGAVNTEAFF	TGTGCCAGCTCTTCTCGGGGAGCGGTGAACACTGAAGCTTTCTTT
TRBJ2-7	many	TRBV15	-	CATSRGGVGAGYEQYF	TGTGCCACCAGCAGAGGAGGGGTGGGGGCAGGGTACGAGCAGTACTTC
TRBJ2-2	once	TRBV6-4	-	CASSEGVGLTGELFF	TGTGCCAGCAGTGAAGGGGTCGGATTAACCGGGGAGCTGTTTTTT
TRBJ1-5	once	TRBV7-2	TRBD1	CASSKDRASNQPQHF	TGTGCCAGCAGCAAGGACAGGGCTAGCAATCAGCCCCAGCATTTT
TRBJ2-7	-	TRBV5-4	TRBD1	CASSPKTGTYEQYF	TGTGCCAGCAGCCCCAAGACAGGGACCTACGAGCAGTACTTC
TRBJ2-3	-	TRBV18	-	CASSPKEADTQYF	TGTGCCAGCTCACCAAAGGAAGCGGATACGCAGTATTTT
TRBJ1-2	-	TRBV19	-	CASSIRQVYGYTF	TGTGCCAGTAGTATCAGACAGGTCTATGGCTACACCTTC
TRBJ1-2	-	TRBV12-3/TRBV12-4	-	CASERGGSGYTF	TGTGCCTCAGAAAGAGGGGGTAGTGGCTACACCTTC
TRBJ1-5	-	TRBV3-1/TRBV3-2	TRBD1	CASSDRYTGGDQPQHF	TGTGCCAGCAGCGATCGTTATACAGGGGGCGACCAGCCCCAGCATTTT
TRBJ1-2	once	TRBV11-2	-	CASSPRTSGGYTF	TGTGCCAGCAGCCCACGGACTTCGGGTGGCTACACCTTC
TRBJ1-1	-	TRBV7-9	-	CASSMPGYEAFF	TGTGCCAGCAGCATGCCGGGATATGAAGCTTTCTTT
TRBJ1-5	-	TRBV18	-	CASSEQGHGNQPQHF	TGTGCCAGCTCAGAACAGGGACATGGCAATCAGCCCCAGCATTTT
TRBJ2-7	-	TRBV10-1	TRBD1	CASSGDRPSGEQYF	TGCGCCAGCAGTGGGGACAGGCCCTCGGGCGAGCAGTACTTC
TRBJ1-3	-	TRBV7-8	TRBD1	CASSVGTGAGNTIYF	TGTGCCAGCTCGGTGGGGACAGGGGCTGGAAACACCATATATTTT
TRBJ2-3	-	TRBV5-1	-	CASSLYRQGTDTQYF	TGCGCCAGCAGCTTGTACCGGCAGGGCACAGATACGCAGTATTTT
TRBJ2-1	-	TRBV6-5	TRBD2	CASRTGEGLYNEQFF	TGTGCCAGCAGAACTGGGGAGGGCCTCTACAATGAGCAGTTCTTC
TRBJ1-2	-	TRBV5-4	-	CASSLAGRQFYGYTF	TGTGCCAGCAGCCTAGCGGGACGGCAGTTCTATGGCTACACCTTC
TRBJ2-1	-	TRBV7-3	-	CASSPRLVGNEQFF	TGTGCCAGCAGCCCCCGACTAGTCGGGAATGAGCAGTTCTTC
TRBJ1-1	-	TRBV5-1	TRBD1	CASSLNRQGGNTEAFF	TGCGCCAGCAGCTTGAACCGACAGGGTGGAAATACTGAAGCTTTCTTT
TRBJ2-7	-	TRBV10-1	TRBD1	CASGLGGPGPYEQYF	TGCGCCAGCGGCCTAGGGGGCCCAGGGCCCTACGAGCAGTACTTC
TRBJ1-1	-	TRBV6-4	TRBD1	CASSVEGGVGNTEAFF	TGTGCCAGCAGTGTAGAAGGGGGCGTTGGGAACACTGAAGCTTTCTTT
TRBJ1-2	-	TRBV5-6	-	CASSLAGVGNYGYTF	TGTGCCAGCAGCTTGGCCGGGGTTGGTAACTATGGCTACACCTTC
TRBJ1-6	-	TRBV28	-	CASSLSGGISSPLHF	TGTGCCAGCAGTTTATCGGGGGGAATCTCTTCACCCCTCCACTTT
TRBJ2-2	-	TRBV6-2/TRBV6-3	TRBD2	CASSRVGSGSSGELFF	TGTGCCAGCAGCCGGGTTGGTAGCGGGAGTTCCGGGGAGCTGTTTTTT
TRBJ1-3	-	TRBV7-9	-	CASSQGVTGNTIYF	TGTGCCAGCAGCCAGGGTGTAACTGGAAACACCATATATTTT
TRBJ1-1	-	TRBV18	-	CASRGTEAFF	TGTGCCAGCCGGGGGACGGAAGCTTTCTTT
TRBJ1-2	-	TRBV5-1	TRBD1	CASSSEPGQGDWGYTF	TGCGCCAGCAGCTCGGAACCGGGACAGGGCGATTGGGGCTACACCTTC
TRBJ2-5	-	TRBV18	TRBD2	CASSPGLAGAISQETQYF	TGTGCCAGCTCACCGGGACTAGCGGGAGCGATCTCCCAAGAGACCCAGTACTTC
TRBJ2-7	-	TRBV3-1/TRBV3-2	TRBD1	CASSQARNRGQLYEQYF	TGTGCCAGCAGCCAAGCCAGAAACAGGGGGCAGTTATACGAGCAGTACTTC
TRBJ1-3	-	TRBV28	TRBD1	CASSPQGGGAIYF	TGTGCCAGCAGTCCACAGGGGGGTGGGGCCATATATTTT
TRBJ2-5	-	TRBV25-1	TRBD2	CASSRTSGRVGETQYF	TGTGCCAGCAGCCGGACTAGCGGGAGGGTGGGGGAGACCCAGTACTTC
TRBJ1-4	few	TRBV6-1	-	CASRIRGNNEKLFF	TGTGCCAGCAGAATCAGGGGAAATAATGAAAAACTGTTTTTT
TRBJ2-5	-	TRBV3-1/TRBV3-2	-	CASSPGGPETQYF	TGTGCCAGCAGCCCAGGGGGGCCAGAGACCCAGTACTTC
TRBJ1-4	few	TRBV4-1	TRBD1	CASSLRQGQLEKLFF	TGCGCCAGCAGCCTTCGACAGGGCCAGCTTGAAAAACTGTTTTTT
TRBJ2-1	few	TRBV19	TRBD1	CASSPRQGTEQFF	TGTGCCAGTAGTCCTCGACAGGGCACTGAGCAGTTCTTC
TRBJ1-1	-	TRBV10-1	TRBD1	CASSESRTGNLNTEAFF	TGCGCCAGCAGTGAGTCGAGGACAGGGAATCTGAACACTGAAGCTTTCTTT
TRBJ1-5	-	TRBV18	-	CASSPGTEGNQPQHF	TGTGCCAGCTCACCTGGGACTGAGGGCAATCAGCCCCAGCATTTT
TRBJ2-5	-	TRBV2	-	CASSGTRGGETQYF	TGTGCCAGCAGTGGGACAAGGGGTGGGGAGACCCAGTACTTC
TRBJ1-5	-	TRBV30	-	CAPGRGYQPQHF	TGTGCCCCAGGGCGGGGATATCAGCCCCAGCATTTT
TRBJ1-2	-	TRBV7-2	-	CASSSAGTTGGYTF	TGTGCCAGCAGCTCCGCCGGGACAACAGGTGGCTACACCTTC
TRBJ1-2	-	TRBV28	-	CASRAQADYGYTF	TGTGCCAGCAGGGCACAGGCCGACTATGGCTACACCTTC
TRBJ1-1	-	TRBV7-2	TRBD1	CASSLETRDRVEAFF	TGTGCCAGCAGCTTAGAGACCCGGGACAGGGTCGAAGCTTTCTTT
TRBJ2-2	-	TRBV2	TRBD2	CASSEGLVPGELFF	TGTGCCAGCAGTGAGGGACTAGTGCCCGGGGAGCTGTTTTTT
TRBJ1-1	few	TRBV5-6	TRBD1	CASSYSGGSGTEAFF	TGTGCCAGCAGCTATTCAGGGGGCTCGGGGACTGAAGCTTTCTTT
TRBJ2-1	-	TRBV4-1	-	CASSQNGPGLSSYNEQFF	TGCGCCAGCAGCCAGAATGGGCCCGGTCTGAGCTCCTACAATGAGCAGTTCTTC
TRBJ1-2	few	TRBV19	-	CASSSTGFANYGYTF	TGTGCCAGTAGTAGCACAGGGTTTGCTAACTATGGCTACACCTTC
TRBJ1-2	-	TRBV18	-	CASSPKDRAGYTF	TGTGCCAGCTCACCAAAGGACAGAGCTGGCTACACCTTC
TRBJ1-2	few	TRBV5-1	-	CASSWESGHNYGYTF	TGCGCCAGCAGCTGGGAATCGGGACATAACTATGGCTACACCTTC
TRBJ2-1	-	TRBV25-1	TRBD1	CASSDPTGGHSNEQFF	TGTGCCAGCAGTGATCCAACAGGGGGCCATTCCAATGAGCAGTTCTTC
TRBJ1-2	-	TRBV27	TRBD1	CASSHTGGRGYTF	TGTGCCAGCAGCCATACAGGGGGACGGGGCTACACCTTC